A selection of T cell receptor beta chains follows, all from one sample in a study of blood T cell repertoires in COVID-19. The table came from immunoSEQ multiplex PCR; TCRdb's copy has only in-frame clones and leaves some out. The repertoire consists of around 100,000 clones, with over 70% occurring once and the leading ten covering over 8.5%. Specimen: peripheral blood. The receptors here all came from an elderly man with acute or convalescent COVID-19. Each CDR3 is given with its conserved first and last residue.

>TRBV6-5
CASGQGNTEAFF
>TRBV24-1
CATSVMDRVHKLPF
>TRBV30
CAWSLTGAGGYTF
>TRBV18
CASSPGTNYEQYF
>TRBV7-3
CASSLKPSDRGPPGDTGELFF
>TRBV2
CASSDYGQGGAGELFF
>TRBV7-8
CATSGPKGPPGGYTF
>TRBV10-3
CAISESTTRNTYEQYF
>TRBV30
CAWISAPSGANVLTF
>TRBV7-9
CASSPSTSVSTGELFF
>TRBV5-1
CASSLGQGAYHYEQYF